The source of this TCR beta chain is a study of cytomegalovirus exposure and HLA in healthy donors. Study conclusions and caveats: Analyses of presence/absence relied on an assumption of roughly uniform sequencing depth across donors. The authors considered a cluster of highly shared sequence variants likely to be a sequencing artifact. A later analysis by the authors found several of the most significant clusters apparently linked to common viral pathogens.

Primers for the PCR totalled 60 Vbeta and 13 Jbeta. The method was immunoSEQ multiplex PCR; TCRdb's version includes in-frame clones alone and lacks a portion of them. This table holds around 100,000 clones. About this clone itself: The antigen is undetermined. A read error may account for a junction end that differs from germline.

There are 16 residues in the CDR3. The germline V gene encodes CDR1 SSHAT and CDR2 FNYEAQ (reference sequence). The origin of this receptor is a man between 40 and 49 years old in good health and CMV-seropositive. The sample was PBMCs. The chain links TRBV7-7 to TRBJ2-3; 13 nucleotides align to TRBD2. CDR3 DNA sequence: TGTGCTAGCAGCTCGACTAGCGGGAGGATTCCAGATACGCAGTATTTT. It translates to CASSSTSGRIPDTQYF.